The 23 T cell receptor beta chains reported below all come from one sample, sequenced in a study of shared clonotypes between healthy human individuals. Data came from immunoSEQ multiplex PCR; TCRdb stores just in-frame clones and leaves some out. The sample has approximately 640,000 clones, less than 95% seen once. Sequencing input: memory CD8+ T cells from PBMCs. Indicated subset: CD45RO+ cells pooled with CCR7-negative TemRA cells. These receptors all come from a man between 18 and 35 years old in good health. Some clones in this sample may be carry-over from other donors' samples.

The chain has TRBV9 and TRBJ2-2; TRBD1 matches 7 bases. The germline CDR1 and CDR2 sequences are SGDLS and YYNGEE. V lost 4 bases to trimming and J lost 0 bases; unmatched junction nucleotides: 9. This CDR3 region has 17 residues. CDR3 sequence: CASSHPVGGANTGELFF. CDR3 DNA sequence: TGTGCCAGCAGCCACCCGGTAGGGGGCGCGAACACCGGGGAGCTGTTTTTT. The full variable domain, rest sourced from reference TRBV9 and TRBJ2-2, is DSGVTQTPKHLITATGQRVTLRCSPRSGDLSVYWYQQSLDQGLQFLIQYYNGEERAKGNILERFSAQQFPDLHSELNLSSLELGDSALYFCASSHPVGGANTGELFFGEGSRLTVL.

The chain uses TRBV6-5 and TRBJ2-7; D might be TRBD1 (5 bases). Germline V gene lookup returns CDR1 MNHEY and CDR2 SVGAGI. Trimming took off 2 bases at V and 1 base at J, with 9 bases between the two ends. CDR3 length: 14 residues. As DNA, the CDR3 is TGTGCCAGCAGTTACATGGCAGGGTCCTACGAGCAGTACTTC. Protein: CASSYMAGSYEQYF.

The gene calls are TRBV27 and TRBJ2-5; 11 positions match TRBD2. Per the germline V gene, CDR1 is MNHEY and CDR2 is SMNVEV (reference sequence). With 3 bases clipped from V and 5 bases from J, the junction kept 8 bases outside the gene matches. CDR3 length: 16 residues. CDR3 bases: TGTGCCAGCAGTTTCCAAATAGCGGGAGGGCCGGAGACCCAGTACTTC. Protein sequence: CASSFQIAGGPETQYF.

The rearrangement uses TRBV21-1 and TRBJ2-5. TRBV21-1 is designated a pseudogene. The CDR3 covers 16 residues. The chain's CDR3 is CASSKESRTRRETQYF. In DNA form, the CDR3 reads TGTGCCAGCAGCAAAGAGAGCCGCACCCGAAGGGAGACCCAGTACTTC.

This chain uses TRBV4-3 with TRBJ2-5; D is perhaps TRBD2 (6 bases). The CDR3 contains 16 residues. V lost 1 base to trimming and J lost 5 bases, with 17 bases between them. The V gene's germline CDR1 is LGHNA and CDR2 YSLEER. CDR3 DNA sequence: TGCGCCAGCAGCCAAGGCGGGACGGGGACTTGGGAGACCCAGTACTTC. This sequence encodes CASSQGGTGTWETQYF.

This clone was seen ten or more times. This same CDR3 is encoded by further DNA sequences in the sample. V and J are TRBV4-3 and TRBJ1-2; perhaps TRBD1 as D (6 bases). The V end lost 0 bases, the J end lost 4 bases, and 12 bases lay between the germline ends. CDR1 and CDR2 (germline): LGHNA, YSLEER. CDR3 length: 15 residues. In DNA, the CDR3 is TGCGCCAGCAGCCAAGAAGTACAGGGAATCTATGGCTACACCTTC. The encoded protein is CASSQEVQGIYGYTF.

The chain combines TRBV7-8 with TRBJ2-1; 12 bases are a match to TRBD2. The V gene's germline CDR1 is SGHVS and CDR2 FQNEAQ. The V and J ends lost 0 bases and 8 bases, in that order; junction bases with no gene match: 8. The length of the CDR3 is 17 residues. The DNA of the CDR3 is TGTGCCAGCAGCTTAGCACTAGCGGGAGGACCTGGGGATGAGCAGTTCTTC. The encoded protein is CASSLALAGGPGDEQFF.

This rearrangement joins TRBV11-2 to TRBJ1-2; TRBD1 matches at 7 bases. V shed 5 bases, J shed 4 bases, and the junction held 4 bases outside the gene matches. CDR1 SGHAT and CDR2 FQNNGV come from the germline V gene. The CDR3 has 13 residues. This CDR3 reads CASSATGAYGYTF. The CDR3 DNA reads TGTGCCAGCAGCGCCACAGGGGCCTATGGCTACACCTTC.

The rearrangement joins TRBV9 to TRBJ2-3, with TRBD2 matching 11 bases. The germline V gene encodes CDR1 SGDLS and CDR2 YYNGEE. V was clipped by 3 bases and J by 2 bases; unmatched bases: 8. The CDR3 is 17 amino acids. The CDR3: CASSGRTSGLPTDTQYF. CDR3 coding DNA: TGTGCCAGCAGCGGAAGGACTAGCGGGTTACCCACAGATACGCAGTATTTT. Combining the CDR3 with reference TRBV9 and TRBJ2-3 gives the whole variable domain DSGVTQTPKHLITATGQRVTLRCSPRSGDLSVYWYQQSLDQGLQFLIQYYNGEERAKGNILERFSAQQFPDLHSELNLSSLELGDSALYFCASSGRTSGLPTDTQYFGPGTRLTVL.

The J gene is TRBJ2-1, the V gene TRBV19; 10 bases map to TRBD2. Germline V gene sequence: CDR1 LNHDA, CDR2 SQIVND (reference sequence). V lost 4 bases and J lost 0; bases outside the gene matches: 0. This CDR3 contains 15 residues. In nucleotides, the CDR3 is TGTGCCAGTAGTACTAGCGGGAGCTCCTACAATGAGCAGTTCTTC. It is translated as CASSTSGSSYNEQFF.

The genes are TRBV9 and TRBJ2-1, with D perhaps TRBD1 (5 bases). Germline CDR1 and CDR2: SGDLS and YYNGEE. Trimming removed 0 bases at V and 0 bases at J, with 13 bases between. CDR3 size: 17 residues. DNA of the CDR3: TGTGCCAGCAGCGTAGACCCAGACAGATTCTCCTACAATGAGCAGTTCTTC. Encoded protein: CASSVDPDRFSYNEQFF.

The CDR3 region is CASSYRTGAYEQYF. The DNA for the CDR3 is TGTGCCAGCAGTTATCGGACAGGGGCCTACGAGCAGTACTTC. The chain is built from TRBV28 and TRBJ2-7, with 9 bases fitting TRBD1. From germline, CDR1 is MDHEN and CDR2 SYDVKM. J was trimmed by 2 bases and V by 4 bases; bases with no gene match: 3. The CDR3 contains 14 residues.

V and J are TRBV9 and TRBJ2-1, with D tentatively TRBD2 (6 bases). From germline, CDR1 is SGDLS and CDR2 YYNGEE. The CDR3 is 16 amino acids. Trimming left V 4 bases short and J 3 bases short, with 17 bases between. CDR3 amino acids: CASSLYPGTGYNEQFF. CDR3 nucleotide sequence: TGTGCCAGCAGCCTTTATCCCGGGACTGGCTACAATGAGCAGTTCTTC.

This sequence joins TRBV7-9 and TRBJ2-7, with D possibly TRBD1 on 5 matching bases. Germline values: CDR1 SEHNR, CDR2 FQNEAQ (reference sequence). The CDR3 is 13 amino acids. Trimming stripped 2 bases from V and 6 bases from J, with 11 bases between. Written as DNA, the CDR3 is TGTGCCAGCAGCTTACAGGGATCCGGCGAGCAGTACTTC. Translated: CASSLQGSGEQYF.

This chain connects TRBV7-8 to TRBJ2-3, with no clear D. Per germline, CDR1 SGHVS and CDR2 FQNEAQ. Trimming removed 5 bases at V and 0 bases at J, with 15 bases between. The CDR3 extends over 16 amino acids. Here the CDR3 reads CASSRNIGMSTDTQYF. CDR3 in DNA: TGTGCCAGCAGCCGCAATATAGGGATGAGCACAGATACGCAGTATTTT. The full variable domain, completed using reference TRBV7-8 and TRBJ2-3, is GAGVSQSPRYKVAKRGQDVALRCDPISGHVSLFWYQQALGQGPEFLTYFQNEAQLDKSGLPSDRFFAERPEGSVSTLKIQRTQQEDSAVYLCASSRNIGMSTDTQYFGPGTRLTVL.

This clone was counted only a few times. This specimen includes other DNA sequences encoding the same CDR3. The genes are TRBV15 and TRBJ1-2; D not certain. V was pared by 0 bases and J by 2 bases, with 10 bases between. The CDR3 has 15 amino acids. Germline V gene lookup returns CDR1 LNHNV and CDR2 YYDKDF (reference sequence). The CDR3 bases are TGTGCCACCAGCAGAGATCGGACCGCGAACTATGGCTACACCTTC. Encoded protein: CATSRDRTANYGYTF.

The gene calls are TRBV27 and TRBJ2-7; unclear D gene. This CDR3 is 15 amino acids long. CDR1 and CDR2 from the germline V gene are MNHEY and SMNVEV (reference sequence). With 5 bases removed from V and 3 bases from J, the gap between germline ends came to 17 bases. The chain's CDR3 is CASSPNSDIHYEQYF. The CDR3 nucleotides are TGTGCCAGCAGTCCCAATTCCGACATACACTACGAGCAGTACTTC.

The chain links TRBV28 to TRBJ1-3; 12 bases agree with TRBD1. Germline V gene sequence: CDR1 MDHEN, CDR2 SYDVKM. This CDR3 is built from 17 residues. V lost 6 bases to trimming and J lost 3 bases; unmatched junction nucleotides: 9. CDR3 sequence reads: CASSTERDRGRGNTIYF. Here the CDR3 DNA reads TGTGCCAGCAGCACCGAGAGGGACAGGGGGCGTGGAAACACCATATATTTT.

This clone came up once. The rearrangement uses TRBV28 and TRBJ1-5; D gene unclear. Trimming cost V 3 bases and J 7 bases, with 13 bases left between them. The CDR3 is 14 amino acids. Germline CDR1 reads MDHEN; CDR2 reads SYDVKM. The CDR3, as DNA: TGTGCCAGCAGTTTTTCCGGACGCGGGCAGCCCCAGCATTTT. It codes for CASSFSGRGQPQHF.

This chain uses TRBV29-1 with TRBJ2-2; no clear D. This CDR3 is 12 amino acids long. Germline V gene lookup returns CDR1 SQVTM and CDR2 ANQGSEA. The V gene lost 5 bases and the J gene lost 4 bases, with 8 bases spanning the gap. The DNA of the CDR3 is TGCAGCGTTTGGGGTCTCACCGGGGAGCTGTTTTTT. It translates to CSVWGLTGELFF.

This clone was detected many times. The chain combines TRBV9 with TRBJ2-1, with 16 bases fitting TRBD2. Per the germline V gene, CDR1 is SGDLS and CDR2 is YYNGEE. The trim removed 4 bases at V and 7 bases at J, leaving 5 bases unmatched. The CDR3 runs 16 residues. For the CDR3, the DNA is TGTGCCAGCAGCCCATTGGGACTAGCGGGAGGGAATGAGCAGTTCTTC. Translated, it gives CASSPLGLAGGNEQFF.

The chain couples TRBV5-6 to TRBJ2-4; 8 positions match TRBD1. There are 12 residues in the CDR3. Per germline, CDR1 SGHDT and CDR2 YYEEEE. Unmatched junction bases numbered 8, after V lost 4 bases and J lost 14 bases. CDR3 region: CASSLDRVREYF. CDR3 bases: TGTGCCAGCAGCCTGGACAGGGTACGAGAGTACTTC.

J is TRBJ1-5 and V is TRBV7-6; the match to TRBD1 covers 7 bases. This CDR3 has 16 residues. Germline CDR1 and CDR2: SGHVS and FNYEAQ. V was pared by 6 bases and J by 9 bases, with 17 bases of the junction left unmatched. The CDR3 region has the DNA TGTGCCAGCAGTCCTTCTCCGGGACAGAGCGGTGGGCCCCAGCATTTT. Protein product: CASSPSPGQSGGPQHF. Based on the CDR3 plus reference TRBV7-6 and TRBJ1-5, the full variable domain is GAGVSQSPRYKVTKRGQDVALRCDPISGHVSLYWYRQALGQGPEFLTYFNYEAQQDKSGLPNDRFSAERPEGSISTLTIQRTEQRDSAMYRCASSPSPGQSGGPQHFGDGTRLSIL.